What follows describes a single T cell receptor (beta chain). This clonotype was found a few times. The clone's antigen remains unknown. Per-base qualities were not stored, and no clone one base away is much larger. These data originate in a study of T cells in Graves' hyperthyroidism and ophthalmopathy (dated by TCRdb to the late 2010s). Regarding the research as a whole: To identify TCR V-J signatures that set the groups apart, the researchers used a discovery cohort of 100 patients, made up of 40 to 45 with Graves' ophthalmopathy and about 60 with stable Graves' hyperthyroidism. Whether ophthalmopathy could be predicted prospectively was tested in an independent validation cohort made up of fewer than 20 hyperthyroidism patients plus 17 patients who later progressed to ophthalmopathy. The roughly 91 discovery patients were randomly divided into training and test sets at a 7:3 ratio. In about 6 Graves' hyperthyroidism patients, the study also compared T-cell repertoires from thyroid tissue with T-cell repertoires from blood. Once sampling was done, hyperthyroidism patients were given methimazole at a starting dose of 30 mg daily, whereas ophthalmopathy patients were given high-dose intravenous methylprednisolone. According to the paper, TCR Vbeta CDR3 sequencing was carried out on some 130 peripheral blood samples, which came from under 50 ophthalmopathy, around 75 hyperthyroidism and about 17 progressor patients. Broader findings and caveats from the paper: Most expanded thyroid clonotypes (frequency above 0.001) were also detected in blood, a finding suggesting that blood repertoires may reflect thyroid immune responses. During validation, the model predicted progression to ophthalmopathy a median of about 5.9 months ahead of onset, with just under 71% sensitivity and 72.22% specificity. A 13 V-J signature model separated ophthalmopathy from stable hyperthyroidism, with over 85% sensitivity and about 81% specificity in cross-validation and 80%/75% in testing. No statistical method was used to fix the sample size in advance, and group allocation was not hidden from the investigators.

Deletion took 3 bases off V and 8 bases off J, with a span of 10 bases between the germline ends. Per the germline V gene, SGHTA is the CDR1 and FQGNSA is the CDR2. From its cysteine to its phenylalanine, the CDR3 spans 12 amino acids. Only the CDR3 portion is preserved as DNA: 36 bases, with reading frame beginning at the first base. The study excluded patients with uncontrolled infections, other autoimmune diseases, pregnancy or lactation. Diagnoses were based on clinical symptoms, serum thyroxine and TRAb, thyroid ultrasound and orbital computed tomography. Total RNA was extracted using Trizol reagent, and RNA quality was assessed on an Agilent 2100 Bioanalyzer. The TCR beta CDR3 regions were amplified from the RNA transcripts. The first round of RT-PCR for the TCR CDR3 was performed with the HTBI primer set and the Qiagen OneStep RT-PCR kit. Libraries were constructed in a second round of multiplex PCR, after which size selection and purification were performed. Libraries were sequenced paired-end with 100 bp reads on an Illumina HiSeq2000. Concerning the study's data processing: SOAPnuke was used to process the raw data, removing reads that contained adapters or uncalled bases, had a mean Phred below 15, or lacked an exact match to the constant primer or identifier. COPE v1.2.5 was used to merge high-quality paired reads, and clonotypes were defined as unique nucleotide sequences. MiTCR v1.1 was used to align clonotypes to the IMGT TRBV, TRBD and TRBJ reference segments. Analysis was restricted to V-J combinations with a frequency above 0.0001, which covered 99.2% of repertoires. The TCS score was defined as the ratio of F50 (clonal expansion) to E x V (chaos), calculated using BLOSUM62-based TCRdist between CDR3 peptides within each V-J. Welch's t-statistics and random forest reduced several hundred V-J features to 10 to 15, which were used in a naive Bayes classifier (R e1071). The similarity between thyroid and blood repertoires was quantified using the Morisita-Horn index. TCRdb took the public reads, trimmed them with fastp at Q25, ran MiXCR for clone calling and kept in-frame beta chains. Merged by CDR3 protein, the rows form single entries marked with the most common genes and DNA. For this entry, the V and J calls and clone size follow TCRdb and not the study's own pipeline. Within this sample are hundreds of thousands of distinct CDR3 sequences, with 45% of them counted one time only. The ten largest clones take up about 7% of the sample.

The sample was peripheral blood or thyroid tissue (not recorded which). The V and J segments used are TRBV7-2 and TRBJ1-1; TRBD1 is a possible D gene, resting on 5 matching bases. The receptor was isolated from an adult man with Graves' disease, either hyperthyroidism or ophthalmopathy (not recorded which). The CDR3 has the sequence CASSFDGTEAFF. The sequenced DNA is TGTGCCAGCAGCTTCGATGGGACCGAAGCTTTCTTT.